The present entry profiles one TCR beta chain with its context. The data originate from a study of T cell responses to AZD1222 COVID-19 vaccine. Assay: immunoSEQ multiplex PCR; the TCRdb copy retains only in-frame clones and omits some. The table lists about 100,000 clones, 65% to 90% of them singletons. Between the trimmed V and J ends, which lost 0 bases and 4 bases, there was a span of 6 bases. Germline assignment: CDR1 MNHEY and CDR2 SMNVEV (reference sequence). The CDR3 totals 13 residues. The chain employs TRBV27 and TRBJ1-1; D might be TRBD1 (5 bases). Sequencing used peripheral blood, obtained on day 0 of AZD1222 vaccination. This TCR came from an adult in good health. The CDR3 DNA reads TGTGCCAGCAGTTTATCTGGGACCACTGAAGCTTTCTTT. Translation gives CASSLSGTTEAFF.